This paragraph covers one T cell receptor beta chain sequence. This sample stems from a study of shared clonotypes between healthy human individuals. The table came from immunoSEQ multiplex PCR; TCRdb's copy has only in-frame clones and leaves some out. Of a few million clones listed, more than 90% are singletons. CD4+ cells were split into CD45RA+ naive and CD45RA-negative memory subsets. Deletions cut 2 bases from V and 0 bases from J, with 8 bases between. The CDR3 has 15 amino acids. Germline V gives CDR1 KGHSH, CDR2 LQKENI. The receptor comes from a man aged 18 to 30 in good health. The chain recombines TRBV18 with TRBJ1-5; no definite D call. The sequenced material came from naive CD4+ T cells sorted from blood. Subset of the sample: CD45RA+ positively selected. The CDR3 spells CASSPRGYSNQPQHF. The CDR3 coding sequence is TGTGCCAGCTCACCAAGAGGGTATAGCAATCAGCCCCAGCATTTT.